This T cell receptor beta chain was recovered during a study of T cells after yellow fever vaccination. For TCR, cDNA came from 5'RACE template switching, which added a universal primer site and UMIs. TCRdb reprocessed the 5' RACE reads with MiXCR, giving one entry per CDR3 protein. There are a few hundred thousand distinct CDR3 sequences in the sample; roughly 13% occur only once, and roughly 0.5% lies in the top ten. This receptor was taken from a man aged 25 to 45 who received the YFV17D yellow fever vaccine. The sequences come from CD4+ T cells sorted from PBMCs, collected 45 days after the yellow fever booster vaccination.

The DNA of the CDR3 is TGCAGTGCTAGACCCCGCGGACAGCGGCAAAACTACGAGCAGTACTTC. Translated: CSARPRGQRQNYEQYF. The V gene is TRBV20-1, the J gene TRBJ2-7; TRBD1 might be the D (6 bases). Trimming cost V 2 bases and J 3 bases, with 20 bases left between them. Per germline, CDR1 DFQATT and CDR2 SNEGSKA (reference sequence). The CDR3 is 16 residues long.